This TCR beta chain appears in the sequencing data of a study of response to subunit inactivated influenza vaccine. TCRdb passed the RT-PCR reads through MiXCR, listing each CDR3 protein once. The sample shows around 570,000 distinct CDR3 sequences, roughly 10% of them seen only once. The germline V gene encodes CDR1 LGHNA and CDR2 YSLEER. This CDR3 spans 15 amino acids. The V end lost 0 bases, the J end lost 4 bases, and 13 bases lay between the germline ends. This clonotype has just a few counts. These data were also reused for a study on T cells expressing NK-cell markers. This second study notes: Template switching by 5'RACE with UMIs generated the TCR beta cDNA.

Here the sequenced sample was PBMCs from blood, taken on the day of vaccination. The sequence derives from a man in his forties or fifties who received an inactivated influenza vaccine. V and J are TRBV4-3 and TRBJ2-7, with D possibly TRBD2 on 6 matching bases. This CDR3 reads CASSQDPQGGYEQYF. CDR3 in DNA: TGCGCCAGCAGCCAAGATCCCCAGGGAGGATACGAGCAGTACTTC.